These 32 T cell receptor beta chains originate from one sample sequenced in a study of T cell repertoires in cytomegalovirus infection. Their specific antigens are unknown. TCRdb fed the reads into MiXCR, producing one record per CDR3 protein. The sample includes roughly 570,000 distinct CDR3 sequences, roughly 42% seen only once; the top ten take around 50%. Here the sequenced sample was cultured PBMCs, taken from culture after CMV antigen stimulation. The receptor set was obtained from a human donor in good health (CMV status not recorded). Some clones in this sample may be carry-over from other donors' samples.

V is TRBV20-1 and J is TRBJ2-2; 12 bases match TRBD2. Unmatched junction bases numbered 7, after V lost 1 base and J lost 4 bases. The length of the CDR3 is 17 residues. The germline V gene has CDR1 DFQATT and CDR2 SNEGSKA (reference sequence). Written as DNA, the CDR3 is TGCAGTGCTAGAGGTCTAGCGGGGGGGCCTGGCACCGGGGAGCTGTTTTTT. As protein: CSARGLAGGPGTGELFF.

This clonotype was counted many times. V usage is TRBV7-8 and J usage is TRBJ1-6; D is unclear. Trimming cost V 2 bases and J 1 base, with 12 bases left between them. The germline V gene encodes CDR1 SGHVS and CDR2 FQNEAQ. The CDR3 is 17 residues long. The CDR3 loop is CASSLRSVGSYNSPLHF. CDR3 DNA sequence: TGTGCCAGCAGCTTACGATCCGTGGGGTCCTATAATTCACCCCTCCACTTT. The full variable domain, with the rest looked up from reference TRBV7-8 and TRBJ1-6, is GAGVSQSPRYKVAKRGQDVALRCDPISGHVSLFWYQQALGQGPEFLTYFQNEAQLDKSGLPSDRFFAERPEGSVSTLKIQRTQQEDSAVYLCASSLRSVGSYNSPLHFGNGTRLTVT.

The CDR3 protein is CASSYSGRDQPQHF. The DNA of the CDR3 is TGTGCCAGCAGTTACTCGGGACGGGATCAGCCCCAGCATTTT. The chain is built from TRBV6-6 and TRBJ1-5; D is perhaps TRBD1 (5 bases). The germline V gene encodes CDR1 MNHNY and CDR2 SVGAGI (reference sequence). Trimming removed 0 bases at V and 5 bases at J, with 8 bases between. CDR3 size: 14 residues.

The rearrangement uses TRBV12-5 and TRBJ2-3, with D possibly called TRBD1 or TRBD2 (5 bases each). Germline values: CDR1 LGHNT, CDR2 FRNRAP. The V end lost 9 bases, the J end lost 5 bases, and 24 bases lay between the germline ends. CDR3 length: 16 residues. The CDR3 sequence: CASQVGTGKNLDTQYF. The CDR3 DNA is TGTGCTAGCCAAGTTGGGACGGGGAAAAATTTAGATACGCAGTATTTT.

V is TRBV5-4 and J is TRBJ2-1; 15 bases fit TRBD2. Per germline, CDR1 SGHNT and CDR2 YYREEE (reference sequence). The ends lost 4 bases at V and 9 bases at J; junction bases unmatched: 14. The CDR3 totals 18 residues. The CDR3 region is CASSPGLAGGPMAAEQFF. The CDR3 nucleotides read TGTGCCAGCAGCCCCGGACTAGCGGGAGGGCCCATGGCGGCTGAGCAGTTCTTC.

This clonotype was seen a few times. The V and J genes are TRBV7-8 and TRBJ2-3, with 8 nucleotides matching TRBD1. This CDR3 region has 17 residues. Germline assignment: CDR1 SGHVS and CDR2 FQNEAQ. V lost 5 bases to trimming and J lost 0 bases; unmatched junction nucleotides: 10. CDR3: CASSLPTGASSTDTQYF. The CDR3 region has the DNA TGTGCCAGCAGCCTACCGACAGGGGCGTCAAGCACAGATACGCAGTATTTT.

The chain links TRBV27 to TRBJ1-1; 10 bases fit TRBD1. Trimming cost V 3 bases and J 0 bases; bases outside gene matches: 13. This CDR3 comprises 19 residues. Germline CDR1 is MNHEY and CDR2 is SMNVEV (reference sequence). CDR3 sequence reads: CASSFSPPGQGILNTEAFF. CDR3 coding DNA: TGTGCCAGCAGTTTCTCTCCTCCGGGACAGGGGATTCTGAACACTGAAGCTTTCTTT.

CDR3 nucleotide sequence: TGTGCCAGCACCGACGCGCAGACTAATGAAAAACTGTTTTTT. Protein: CASTDAQTNEKLFF. This chain connects TRBV6-5 to TRBJ1-4; D not certain. The CDR3 runs 14 residues. Germline-derived CDR1 and CDR2 are MNHEY and SVGAGI. V lost 7 bases to trimming and J lost 2 bases, with 11 bases between them.

The sample holds a few counts of this clonotype. V and J are TRBV7-8 and TRBJ2-3; TRBD2 aligns across 14 bases. Per germline, CDR1 SGHVS and CDR2 FQNEAQ. This CDR3 has 21 amino acids. The ends lost 1 base at V and 2 bases at J; junction bases unmatched: 14. The DNA for the CDR3 is TGTGCCAGCAGCTTAGGGGAGGGACTAGCGGGAGACCCCGGCGACACAGATACGCAGTATTTT. Amino acids: CASSLGEGLAGDPGDTDTQYF.

In its sample, this clonotype was seen many times. The chain couples TRBV7-2 to TRBJ1-2; D perhaps matches TRBD1 (6 bases). This CDR3 region has 14 residues. The germline gives CDR1 SGHTA, CDR2 FQGNSA. Trimming took off 5 bases at V and 11 bases at J, with 21 bases between the two ends. In DNA form, the CDR3 reads TGTGCCAGCAGCACCCACGGCGGGGGCCCTGGATACACCTTC. It specifies CASSTHGGGPGYTF.

This sequence joins TRBV6-5 and TRBJ1-4; D gene ambiguous. This CDR3 contains 13 residues. The germline V gene has CDR1 MNHEY and CDR2 SVGAGI. Between the trimmed V and J ends, which lost 11 bases and 8 bases, there was a span of 18 bases. CDR3 protein: CAPALGFKEKLFF. CDR3 sequence (DNA): TGTGCCCCGGCGTTGGGGTTTAAAGAAAAACTGTTTTTT.

This rearrangement joins TRBV4-1 to TRBJ2-4; 8 bases line up with TRBD1. The V gene end was trimmed by 1 base and the J gene end by 9 bases; junction bases not matched to a gene: 5. The CDR3 covers 14 residues. From germline, CDR1 is MGHRA and CDR2 YSYEKL. The CDR3 DNA follows: TGCGCCAGCAGCCAAGTTGGGACAGGAGGCATTCAGTACTTC. Protein: CASSQVGTGGIQYF.

This clonotype occurred a few times. The chain couples TRBV7-2 to TRBJ1-1, with D tentatively TRBD1 (5 bases). The CDR3 loop spans 17 amino acids. V lost 1 base to trimming and J lost 6 bases, with 21 bases between them. Germline V gene data show CDR1 as SGHTA and CDR2 as FQGNSA. The CDR3 loop is CASSLVLGGGFRAEAFF. In DNA form, the CDR3 reads TGTGCCAGCAGCTTAGTCTTGGGGGGGGGTTTTCGCGCTGAAGCTTTCTTT.

The V gene is TRBV5-6, the J gene TRBJ1-4; TRBD1 might be the D (6 bases). The CDR3 runs to 14 residues. The V end was cut by 0 bases, the J end by 8 bases, with 11 bases between. In germline, CDR1 is SGHDT, CDR2 YYEEEE. The CDR3 loop reads CASSLVPGAEKLFF. In DNA form, the CDR3 reads TGTGCCAGCAGCTTGGTTCCAGGGGCGGAAAAACTGTTTTTT.

This rearrangement joins TRBV6-1 to TRBJ2-7, with TRBD2 matching over 12 bases. The CDR3 is made up of 16 amino acids. The germline V gene has CDR1 MNHNS and CDR2 SASEGT. After removal of 5 bases from V and 4 bases from J, the junction contained 9 bases not matched to a gene. The CDR3 DNA is TGTGCCAGCAGTCGACTCGGACTAGCGGGGAGTTACGAGCAGTACTTC. It translates to CASSRLGLAGSYEQYF.

This clonotype was counted only a few times. The chain is built from TRBV2 and TRBJ1-5; no reliable D call. The ends were cut back, 2 bases at V and 3 bases at J, with 8 bases in the middle. The CDR3 is made up of 14 amino acids. In germline, CDR1 is SNHLY, CDR2 FYNNEI. The CDR3, as DNA: TGTGCCAGCAGTGAACGACGGAACAATCAGCCCCAGCATTTT. It yields the protein CASSERRNNQPQHF.

This clonotype has only a few counts. The genes are TRBV7-9 and TRBJ2-1, with D possibly TRBD2 on 6 matching bases. Germline V gives CDR1 SEHNR, CDR2 FQNEAQ (reference sequence). With 6 bases removed from V and 10 bases from J, the gap between germline ends came to 22 bases. The CDR3 is 15 residues long. For the CDR3, the DNA is TGTGCCAGCAGGCGTACCGGGACTTCCTCAAGCGAGCAGTTCTTC. It codes for CASRRTGTSSSEQFF.

V usage is TRBV10-3 and J usage is TRBJ1-1; 7 bases match TRBD1. V trimming: 2 bases; J trimming: 0 bases; junction bases outside the gene matches: 9. The CDR3 length is 17 residues. Looked up from germline, CDR1 is ENHRY and CDR2 is SYGVKD. The CDR3 spells CAISEAGQDRMNTEAFF. CDR3 bases: TGTGCCATCAGTGAGGCCGGACAGGACCGAATGAACACTGAAGCTTTCTTT.

This clonotype was counted a few times. The V call is TRBV5-1, the J call TRBJ1-2; D might be TRBD1 (6 bases). Germline V CDR1 and CDR2: SGHRS, YFSETQ. V shed 5 bases and J shed 2 bases, with 13 bases lying between them. CDR3 length equals 14 residues. The chain's CDR3 is CASSVDSLNYGYTF. In DNA form, the CDR3 reads TGCGCCAGCAGTGTGGACAGTTTAAACTATGGCTACACCTTC.

The chain combines TRBV6-6 with TRBJ2-7, with TRBD1 as a possible D gene (5 bases). Between the trimmed V and J ends, which lost 7 bases and 2 bases, there was a span of 12 bases. Germline values: CDR1 MNHNY, CDR2 SVGAGI (reference sequence). The CDR3 contains 13 residues. CDR3 sequence (DNA): TGTGCCAGCATTATTGACAGCCCCTACGAGCAGTACTTC. Its protein is CASIIDSPYEQYF.

The chain carries TRBV9 and TRBJ2-7; D remains unclear. CDR1 is SGDLS and CDR2 is YYNGEE in the germline V gene. The germline V and J ends were trimmed by 3 bases and 3 bases, with 19 bases remaining between them. The length of the CDR3 is 16 residues. The CDR3 bases are TGTGCCAGCAGCGCCGGAGACAAGGGAAGGGTCTACGAGCAGTACTTC. Amino acids: CASSAGDKGRVYEQYF.

The rearrangement uses TRBV5-1 and TRBJ2-2; tentative D call: TRBD1 (6 bases). V shed 1 base and J shed 3 bases, with 7 bases lying between them. Per germline, CDR1 SGHRS and CDR2 YFSETQ. The CDR3 totals 14 residues. The CDR3 protein is CASSLSGDTGELFF. The DNA for the CDR3 is TGCGCCAGCAGCTTGTCAGGGGACACCGGGGAGCTGTTTTTT.

This clonotype was found once. The chain couples TRBV2 to TRBJ2-2, with no clear D. CDR1 SNHLY and CDR2 FYNNEI come from the germline V gene. The CDR3 runs 13 residues. Trimming left V 7 bases short and J 3 bases short, with 9 bases between. The CDR3 sequence: CASKVSHTGELFF. The CDR3 DNA reads as TGTGCCAGCAAAGTGTCACACACCGGGGAGCTGTTTTTT.

This clonotype was observed a handful of times. The chain recombines TRBV7-8 with TRBJ1-5; TRBD1 might be the D (5 bases). Trimming left V 3 bases short and J 2 bases short, with 11 bases between. The CDR3 covers 15 residues. Germline CDR1 SGHVS, CDR2 FQNEAQ. The CDR3 bases are TGTGCCAGCAGCTTGGGACGGGGCCGCAATCAGCCCCAGCATTTT. As protein: CASSLGRGRNQPQHF.

The V call is TRBV7-2, the J call TRBJ1-2, with D tentatively TRBD1 (5 bases). This CDR3 is built from 16 residues. Trimming removed 4 bases from V and 5 bases from J, with 20 bases in between. Per the germline V gene, CDR1 is SGHTA and CDR2 is FQGNSA. The CDR3 DNA follows: TGTGCCAGCAGCTCACCCTGGGACGTGCGGCCTTATGGCTACACCTTC. Protein product: CASSSPWDVRPYGYTF.

This chain links TRBV6-2 or TRBV6-3 with TRBJ2-7, with 8 positions matching TRBD1. V dropped 6 bases and J dropped 5; count of bases not matched to a gene: 12. The CDR3 has 15 residues. Germline-derived CDR1 and CDR2 are MNHEY and SVGEGT. The CDR3 DNA sequence: TGTGCCAGCAGCAGGGGACACGACAGGGGACACGAGCAGTACTTC. It encodes CASSRGHDRGHEQYF.

The chain recombines TRBV4-1 with TRBJ2-1, with TRBD2 identical over 11 bases. Germline V CDR1 and CDR2: MGHRA, YSYEKL. CDR3 length: 16 residues. The V segment lost 0 bases and the J segment 5 bases; nucleotides outside the gene matches: 3. The CDR3 region is CASSQETSGTDNEQFF. The CDR3 DNA reads as TGCGCCAGCAGCCAAGAGACTAGCGGGACCGACAATGAGCAGTTCTTC.

The chain combines TRBV4-1 with TRBJ2-7, with D perhaps TRBD1 or TRBD2 (5 bases each). Germline lookup yields CDR1 MGHRA and CDR2 YSYEKL. V was cut by 1 base and J by 2 bases, with 12 bases left in between. The CDR3 is made up of 15 amino acids. The CDR3 loop is CASSQVGDSAYEQYF. In DNA form, the CDR3 reads TGCGCCAGCAGCCAAGTGGGGGATTCGGCCTACGAGCAGTACTTC.

Concerning this clonotype: An end of the junction does not agree with germline; a read error may underlie this. The V gene is TRBV7-2, the J gene TRBJ2-3; D is possibly TRBD2 (6 bases). The CDR3 covers 16 residues. Germline V CDR1 and CDR2: SGHTA, FQGNSA. The CDR3 here is CANSPRIAANPDTQYF. The CDR3 DNA follows: TGTGCCAACAGCCCTAGGATAGCGGCTAATCCAGATACGCAGTATTTT.

This clonotype has a handful of counts. The chain uses TRBV20-1 and TRBJ2-3, with 11 nucleotides matching TRBD2. The CDR3 has 15 amino acids. Germline CDR1 DFQATT, CDR2 SNEGSKA (reference sequence). V trimming: 3 bases; J trimming: 5 bases; junction bases outside the gene matches: 7. The CDR3 sequence: CSARASGRTGDTQYF. As DNA, the CDR3 is TGCAGTGCTAGGGCTAGCGGGAGGACGGGAGATACGCAGTATTTT.

J is TRBJ2-3 and V is TRBV6-1; possible D gene TRBD2, 5 bases. The CDR3 has 10 residues. Trimming removed 8 bases at V and 7 bases at J, with 7 bases between. Germline values: CDR1 MNHNS, CDR2 SASEGT. CDR3 residues: CASGGYTQYF. In DNA form, the CDR3 reads TGTGCCAGCGGAGGCTATACGCAGTATTTT.

This clonotype was counted only a few times. The V call is TRBV28, the J call TRBJ1-5; D remains unclear. The CDR3 contains 13 residues. The germline CDR1 and CDR2 sequences are MDHEN and SYDVKM. Trimming removed 2 bases from V and 5 bases from J, with 7 bases in between. The CDR3 loop is CASSLGVHQPQHF. Here the CDR3 DNA reads TGTGCCAGCAGTTTAGGGGTACATCAGCCCCAGCATTTT.